There are a few counts of the clone carrying this T cell receptor (beta chain). Data came from immunoSEQ multiplex PCR; TCRdb stores just in-frame clones and leaves some out. The sample shows about 670,000 clones, 72% of them seen only once. This entry comes from a study of shared clonotypes between healthy human individuals. Germline assignment: CDR1 SGDLS and CDR2 YYNGEE. Trimming took 3 bases from V and 3 from J, leaving 9 bases between them. There are 14 residues in the CDR3. The sequence was collected from a woman aged 25 to 39 in good health. The chain uses TRBV9 and TRBJ2-2; unclear D gene. The sequencing sample was made of memory CD4+ T cells sorted from blood. The sample's subset: CD45RA-negative fraction. CDR3 sequence reads: CASSDPHYTGELFF. The CDR3 DNA sequence: TGTGCCAGCAGCGATCCACATTACACCGGGGAGCTGTTTTTT.